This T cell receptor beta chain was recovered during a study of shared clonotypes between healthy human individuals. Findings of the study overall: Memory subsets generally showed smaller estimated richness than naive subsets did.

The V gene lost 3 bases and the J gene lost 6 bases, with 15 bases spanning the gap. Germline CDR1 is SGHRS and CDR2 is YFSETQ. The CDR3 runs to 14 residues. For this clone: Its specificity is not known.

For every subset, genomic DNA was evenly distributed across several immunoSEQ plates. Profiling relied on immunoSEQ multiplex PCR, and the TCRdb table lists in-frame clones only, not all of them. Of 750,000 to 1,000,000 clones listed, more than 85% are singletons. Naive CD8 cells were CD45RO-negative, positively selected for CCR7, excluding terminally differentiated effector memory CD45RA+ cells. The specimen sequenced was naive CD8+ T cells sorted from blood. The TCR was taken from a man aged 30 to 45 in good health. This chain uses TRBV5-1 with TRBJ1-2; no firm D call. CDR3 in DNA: TGCGCCAGCAGCTCCGTCAGGACCTCAGATGGCTACACCTTC. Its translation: CASSSVRTSDGYTF. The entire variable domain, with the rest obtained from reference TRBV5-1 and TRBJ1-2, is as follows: KAGVTQTPRYLIKTRGQQVTLSCSPISGHRSVSWYQQTPGQGLQFLFEYFSETQRNKGNFPGRFSGRQFSNSRSEMNVSTLELGDSALYLCASSSVRTSDGYTFGSGTRLTVV.